The rows below give T cell receptor beta chains drawn from one sample of a study of cytomegalovirus exposure and HLA in healthy donors. Measured with immunoSEQ multiplex PCR; TCRdb has only the in-frame clones, and not every one. Of under 250,000 clones listed, roughly 81% are singletons. Sequencing input: PBMCs. The receptors originated from a woman between 25 and 40 years old in good health and CMV-seronegative. The CDR3 runs from the conserved cysteine through the conserved F or W. The D gene is left open where the match is weak. Clone size, where shown, is once, few, many, or a class for clones that have expanded.

size,D,V,J,DNA,CDR3
once,.,TRBV30,TRBJ2-3,TGTGCCTGGAGTGCAGGGGCCAATACGCAGTATTTT,CAWSAGANTQYF
.,TRBD1,TRBV18,TRBJ1-6,TGTGCCAGCTCACCACCGACAGGGCAGAATTCACCCCTCCACTTT,CASSPPTGQNSPLHF
once,.,TRBV30,TRBJ1-4,TGTGCCTGGAGGTTCCCGCGCAGGGAAAAACTGTTTTTT,CAWRFPRREKLFF
.,.,TRBV30,TRBJ2-5,TGTGCCTGGAGTGTATATTGGGCGGGCGAGACCCAGTACTTC,CAWSVYWAGETQYF
.,.,TRBV5-1,TRBJ2-3,TGCGCCAGCAGCTTGCAGGGCGATACGCAGTATTTT,CASSLQGDTQYF
.,.,TRBV19,TRBJ2-2,TGTGCCAGTAGTATGCAGTTAGGGGGGGCAACCGGGGAGCTGTTTTTT,CASSMQLGGATGELFF
once,TRBD2,TRBV7-8,TRBJ2-1,TGTGCCAGCAGCTTAGGGACTAGCGACAATGAGCAGTTCTTC,CASSLGTSDNEQFF
once,.,TRBV6-1,TRBJ2-5,TGTGCTCTCCCCGCCGGGGGTCTACGACAAGAGACCCAGTACTTC,CALPAGGLRQETQYF
few,.,TRBV5-1,TRBJ2-7,TGCGCCAGCAGCTTGGCGGGAGCGAACTACGAGCAGTACTTC,CASSLAGANYEQYF
.,.,TRBV6-5,TRBJ1-3,TGTGCCAGCAGTTTGCAGGGGTCTGGAAACACCATATATTTT,CASSLQGSGNTIYF
.,TRBD2,TRBV18,TRBJ2-1,TGTGCCAGCTCACCGGGACTAGCGTACAATGAGCAGTTCTTC,CASSPGLAYNEQFF
.,.,TRBV6-6,TRBJ2-7,TGTGCCAGCAGTTACTCGGACAGAAGTCACGAGCAGTACTTC,CASSYSDRSHEQYF
.,.,TRBV5-4,TRBJ2-4,TGTGCCAGCAGCTTGCCCTCAGTCCTAGCCAAAAACATTCAGTACTTC,CASSLPSVLAKNIQYF
.,.,TRBV12-5,TRBJ1-5,TGTGCTAGTGGTTTGTTCGGCGGGGGCCGACTTAGCAATCAGCCCCAGCATTTT,CASGLFGGGRLSNQPQHF
.,.,TRBV19,TRBJ1-5,TGTGCCAGTAGTATAAGACACGGATTCGTCAATCAGCCCCAGCATTTT,CASSIRHGFVNQPQHF
.,.,TRBV6-5,TRBJ1-2,TGTGCCAGCAGTTACTCGGGAGGGAACTATGGCTACACCTTC,CASSYSGGNYGYTF
.,.,TRBV28,TRBJ1-1,TGTGCCAGCAGTTCCTCCGCCGCAGGGAACACTGAAGCTTTCTTT,CASSSSAAGNTEAFF
once,.,TRBV5-1,TRBJ1-1,TGCGCCAGCGGCGACGGCTTAAGGGGTCTTTTACTGGGCACTGAAGCTTTCTTT,CASGDGLRGLLLGTEAFF
.,.,TRBV27,TRBJ1-5,TGTGCCAGCAGTCCTCGGTGGAGGGCCGATCAGCCCCAGCATTTT,CASSPRWRADQPQHF
.,.,TRBV9,TRBJ1-1,TGTGCCAGCAGCGCTATGCAGGGGTCCCGAGCGGCTTTCTTT,CASSAMQGSRAAFF
few,.,TRBV5-1,TRBJ2-7,TGCGCCAGCAGCCAGGACAGTACCTCCTACGAGCAGTACTTC,CASSQDSTSYEQYF